Following are 24 T cell receptor beta chains from one sample sequenced in a study of shared clonotypes between healthy human individuals. TCRdb's table, derived via immunoSEQ multiplex PCR, lists solely in-frame clones and lacks some. The table lists 850,000 to 1,100,000 clones, around 77% of them singletons. The sequenced material came from memory CD4+ T cells from PBMCs. Described subset: CD45RA-negative fraction. These receptors originate from a man between 18 and 35 years old in good health. Some clones in this sample may be carry-over from other donors' samples.

The V and J genes are TRBV7-2 and TRBJ2-6; D is ambiguous. The CDR3 consists of 16 residues. Germline V gene sequence: CDR1 SGHTA, CDR2 FQGNSA. V lost 4 bases to trimming and J lost 0 bases, with 10 bases between them. This CDR3 is CASSYLVGSGANVLTF. The CDR3 DNA reads as TGTGCCAGCAGCTACCTGGTGGGCTCTGGGGCCAACGTCCTGACTTTC.

This chain uses TRBV10-3 with TRBJ1-5; a possible D gene is TRBD1 (6 bases). The CDR3 has 15 amino acids. The V end was cut by 2 bases, the J end by 7 bases, with 15 bases between. From germline, CDR1 is ENHRY and CDR2 SYGVKD. Written as DNA, the CDR3 is TGTGCCATCAGTGAGCTGGCAGGGGAAGGGCAGCCCCAGCATTTT. Encoded protein: CAISELAGEGQPQHF.

The genes are TRBV9 and TRBJ1-3, with a possible D match to TRBD1 (6 bases). Looked up from germline, CDR1 is SGDLS and CDR2 is YYNGEE. The CDR3 is 16 residues long. Trimming stripped 0 bases from V and 0 bases from J, with 10 bases between. CDR3 DNA: TGTGCCAGCAGCGTAGGACAGGCCGTCTCTGGAAACACCATATATTTT. Translated: CASSVGQAVSGNTIYF. The complete variable domain, with remaining parts taken from reference TRBV9 and TRBJ1-3, reads DSGVTQTPKHLITATGQRVTLRCSPRSGDLSVYWYQQSLDQGLQFLIQYYNGEERAKGNILERFSAQQFPDLHSELNLSSLELGDSALYFCASSVGQAVSGNTIYFGEGSWLTVV.

This chain connects TRBV6-5 to TRBJ2-7, with 7 bases fitting TRBD1. The germline gives CDR1 MNHEY, CDR2 SVGAGI. This CDR3 has 16 residues. Losses at the gene ends were 0 bases for V and 6 bases for J; bases not matched to a gene: 11. CDR3 residues: CASSYSFSTGSSEQYF. As DNA, the CDR3 is TGTGCCAGCAGTTACTCCTTCTCGACAGGGTCCAGCGAGCAGTACTTC.

This clone was detected once. The chain carries TRBV5-4 and TRBJ2-7; possibly TRBD2 for D (5 bases). V dropped 4 bases and J dropped 3 bases, with 20 bases sitting between them. In germline, CDR1 is SGHNT, CDR2 YYREEE (reference sequence). CDR3 length: 16 amino acids. CDR3 sequence: CASSRPPGEQFYEQYF. Written as DNA, the CDR3 is TGTGCCAGCAGCCGACCCCCCGGGGAACAGTTCTACGAGCAGTACTTC.

This clone was recorded once. This rearrangement joins TRBV5-1 to TRBJ2-7, with 8 bases fitting TRBD1. CDR1 and CDR2 from the germline V gene are SGHRS and YFSETQ. The CDR3 has 14 residues. V was clipped by 3 bases and J by 4 bases; unmatched bases: 6. DNA of the CDR3: TGCGCCAGCAGCTCACAGGGGGTAGTGTACGAGCAGTACTTC. Translating gives CASSSQGVVYEQYF.

V gene TRBV4-3 combines with J gene TRBJ2-4; tentative D call: TRBD1 (6 bases). V lost 2 bases, J lost 0 bases, and 26 bases lay in between. Germline CDR1 is LGHNA and CDR2 is YSLEER. The CDR3 covers 21 residues. The CDR3 DNA is TGCGCCAGCAGCCAACTAATTCCGGGACATGCCCTCTCACTAGCCAAAAACATTCAGTACTTC. Encoded protein: CASSQLIPGHALSLAKNIQYF.

This chain uses TRBV29-1 with TRBJ2-5; TRBD2 agrees at 7 bases. Germline CDR1 and CDR2: SQVTM and ANQGSEA. The CDR3 contains 14 residues. Trimming at V came to 2 bases and at J to 6 bases, leaving 9 bases not matched to a gene. In DNA, the CDR3 is TGCAGCGTTGAATCCCGCGGGAGTTTACAGACCCAGTACTTC. As protein: CSVESRGSLQTQYF.

This chain connects TRBV30 to TRBJ2-5; D might be TRBD1 or TRBD2, each matching 6 bases. From germline, CDR1 is GTSNPN and CDR2 SVGIG (reference sequence). Trimming removed 0 bases from V and 5 bases from J, with 10 bases in between. The CDR3 runs to 13 residues. Here the CDR3 reads CAWSVEGGETQYF. CDR3 coding DNA: TGTGCCTGGAGTGTCGAAGGGGGGGAGACCCAGTACTTC.

The rearrangement uses TRBV30 and TRBJ2-1, with 12 bases matching TRBD2. Germline V lookup: CDR1 GTSNPN, CDR2 SVGIG (reference sequence). The CDR3 extends over 14 amino acids. V trimming: 4 bases; J trimming: 6 bases; junction bases outside the gene matches: 4. The CDR3 coding sequence is TGTGCCTGGACTCTAGCGGGAGGGCGCAATGAGCAGTTCTTC. Translation gives CAWTLAGGRNEQFF.

This rearrangement joins TRBV27 to TRBJ2-5; D perhaps matches TRBD2 (5 bases). The CDR3 loop spans 13 amino acids. Trimming removed 4 bases at V and 2 bases at J, with 8 bases between. Germline CDR1 MNHEY, CDR2 SMNVEV (reference sequence). The CDR3 spells CASSWRLQETQYF. CDR3 coding DNA: TGTGCCAGCAGTTGGAGGCTTCAAGAGACCCAGTACTTC.

The rearrangement uses TRBV6-1 and TRBJ1-2, with 8 bases identical to TRBD1. Germline assignment: CDR1 MNHNS and CDR2 SASEGT. This CDR3 is built from 13 residues. V was clipped by 2 bases and J by 7 bases; unmatched bases: 3. CDR3 coding DNA: TGTGCCAGCAGTGAAATTACAGGGGGTGGCTACACCTTC. Protein: CASSEITGGGYTF.

The chain employs TRBV7-9 and TRBJ2-7; 9 bases align to TRBD1. The CDR3 is 18 amino acids. V lost 5 bases to trimming and J lost 4 bases; unmatched junction nucleotides: 18. Germline V CDR1 and CDR2: SEHNR, FQNEAQ (reference sequence). CDR3 nucleotide sequence: TGTGCCAGCAGCGGAACAGGGGGCGGGGGACCCCACCATTACGAGCAGTACTTC. As protein: CASSGTGGGGPHHYEQYF.

V gene TRBV28 combines with J gene TRBJ1-1; D unclear. Germline V lookup: CDR1 MDHEN, CDR2 SYDVKM. V was clipped by 5 bases and J by 4 bases, with 17 bases between them. The CDR3 spans 15 residues. CDR3 residues: CASSLPTRRSTEAFF. CDR3 DNA: TGTGCCAGCAGTCTACCGACACGGCGAAGCACTGAAGCTTTCTTT.

The CDR3 DNA sequence: TGTGCCAGCAGCAGGACTAGCGCCACAGATACGCAGTATTTT. Residues: CASSRTSATDTQYF. The gene calls are TRBV6-6 and TRBJ2-3; TRBD2 matches 9 bases. The CDR3 sequence is 14 residues long. V was clipped by 6 bases and J by 2 bases; unmatched bases: 3. Germline values: CDR1 MNHNY, CDR2 SVGAGI (reference sequence).

The rearrangement links TRBV21-1 to TRBJ1-5. TRBV21-1 is shown as a pseudogene. The CDR3 has 19 amino acids. The CDR3 sequence is CASSKAWECLNGGNQPQHF. The CDR3, as DNA: TGTGCCAGCAGCAAAGCGTGGGAATGCCTAAATGGGGGCAATCAGCCCCAGCATTTT.

The chain couples TRBV27 to TRBJ2-7; 10 bases agree with TRBD1. V shed 2 bases and J 12 bases; nucleotides not matched to a gene: 7. The CDR3 contains 13 residues. CDR1 is MNHEY, CDR2 SMNVEV, per germline (reference sequence). CDR3 sequence: CASSLAGQGFPYF. CDR3 nucleotides: TGTGCCAGCAGTTTAGCGGGACAGGGGTTCCCGTACTTC.

This chain uses TRBV18 with TRBJ1-1, with TRBD1 as a possible D gene (5 bases). Germline V CDR1 and CDR2: KGHSH, LQKENI. CDR3 size: 14 residues. Deletions cut 3 bases from V and 4 bases from J, with 12 bases between. The CDR3 spells CASSPLPGITEAFF. In DNA, the CDR3 is TGTGCCAGCTCACCGCTCCCAGGGATCACTGAAGCTTTCTTT. Full variable domain (rest looked up from reference TRBV18 and TRBJ1-1): NAGVMQNPRHLVRRRGQEARLRCSPMKGHSHVYWYRQLPEEGLKFMVYLQKENIIDESGMPKERFSAEFPKEGPSILRIQQVVRGDSAAYFCASSPLPGITEAFFGQGTRLTVV.

This clone has a single count. This sequence joins TRBV18 and TRBJ1-1; 8 bases are a match to TRBD1. Germline lookup yields CDR1 KGHSH and CDR2 LQKENI. The CDR3 covers 17 residues. V lost 3 bases, J lost 5 bases, and 14 bases stayed unmatched. The CDR3 region is CASSPPGQGGGRTEAFF. The CDR3 coding sequence is TGTGCCAGCTCACCCCCCGGACAGGGAGGGGGGCGGACTGAAGCTTTCTTT.

This chain uses TRBV2 with TRBJ1-2, with unresolved D. With 4 bases removed from V and 4 bases from J, the gap between germline ends came to 13 bases. In germline, CDR1 is SNHLY, CDR2 FYNNEI. The CDR3 runs 14 residues. CDR3 nucleotide sequence: TGTGCCAGCAGTGGGGCCGATCCAACCTATGGCTACACCTTC. Protein product: CASSGADPTYGYTF.

Here the CDR3 DNA reads TGTGCCAGCAGCTTGTGGGACAGGAGGGGAGGGCAGTTCTTC. It specifies CASSLWDRRGGQFF. The chain uses TRBV5-6 and TRBJ2-1, with 8 bases identical to TRBD1. This CDR3 is built from 14 residues. Germline values: CDR1 SGHDT, CDR2 YYEEEE. V was pared by 1 base and J by 12 bases, with 9 bases of the junction left unmatched.

The chain joins TRBV9 to TRBJ2-1; 8 positions match TRBD1. J lost 2 bases, V lost 3 bases, and 7 bases had no gene match. This CDR3 has 16 amino acids. Germline CDR1 reads SGDLS; CDR2 reads YYNGEE. The CDR3 reads CASSARTGLTYNEQFF. The DNA for the CDR3 is TGTGCCAGCAGCGCCCGGACAGGGCTAACCTACAATGAGCAGTTCTTC.

This chain joins TRBV7-2 and TRBJ1-1; 7 bases map to TRBD1. J was trimmed by 7 bases and V by 1 base; bases with no gene match: 9. CDR1 and CDR2 from the germline V gene are SGHTA and FQGNSA. The CDR3 has 15 residues. For the CDR3, the DNA is TGTGCCAGCAGCTTAGTTGGGACAGAGACATTTGAAGCTTTCTTT. Encoded protein: CASSLVGTETFEAFF.

The rearrangement uses TRBV10-2 and TRBJ2-1, with 15 positions matching TRBD2. V was clipped by 3 bases and J by 8 bases; unmatched bases: 11. This CDR3 has 18 residues. The germline V gene encodes CDR1 WSHSY and CDR2 SAAADI. For the CDR3, the DNA is TGCGCCAGCAGTGACCCCGGACTAGCGGGAGGGCCGAGTGATGAGCAGTTCTTC. Translating it yields CASSDPGLAGGPSDEQFF.